The following is a T cell receptor beta chain sequence with its context. This CDR3 is 14 amino acids long. Trimming took off 7 bases at V and 4 bases at J, with 14 bases between the two ends. The RNA input was about 0.5 to 1 ug, and it was reverse transcribed with random hexamers. The immunoSEQ assay covered 54 Vbeta and 13 Jbeta segments for CDR3. TCRdb re-called the immunoSEQ multiplex PCR reads with MiXCR, one entry per CDR3 protein. The sample holds over 130,000 distinct CDR3 sequences, about 95% seen once. The sample comes from a study of CD8 T cells in Susac syndrome. Sequences were obtained from CD4+ T cells from PBMCs. The rearrangement uses TRBV12-3 or TRBV12-4 and TRBJ2-1; no clear D. The source is a human donor with multiple sclerosis. The CDR3 coding sequence is TGTGCCAGCACTCGGGCGTCATCTTACAATGAGCAGTTCTTC. Translating gives CASTRASSYNEQFF.